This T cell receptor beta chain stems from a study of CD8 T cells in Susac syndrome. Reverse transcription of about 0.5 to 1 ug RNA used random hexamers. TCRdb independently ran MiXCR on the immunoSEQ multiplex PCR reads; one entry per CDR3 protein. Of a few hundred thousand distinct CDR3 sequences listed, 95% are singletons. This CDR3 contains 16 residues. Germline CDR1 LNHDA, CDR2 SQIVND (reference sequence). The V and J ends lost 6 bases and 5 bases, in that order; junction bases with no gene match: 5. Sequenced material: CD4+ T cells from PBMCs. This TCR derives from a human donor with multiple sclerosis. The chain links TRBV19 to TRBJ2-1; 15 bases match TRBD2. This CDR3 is CASRRTSGRAHNEQFF. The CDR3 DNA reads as TGTGCCAGTAGGCGGACTAGCGGGAGGGCCCACAATGAGCAGTTCTTC.